The 13 T cell receptor beta chains below were found in one sample sequenced in a study of blood T cell repertoires in COVID-19. Some clones are missing from TCRdb's copy, which holds only in-frame ones; the method was immunoSEQ multiplex PCR. The sample has some 130,000 clones, more than 75% seen once. Sequenced material: peripheral blood. The receptors come from a man aged 55 to 70 who had recovered from COVID-19.

This clone has only one observation. V is TRBV6-5 and J is TRBJ1-1; the D is unclear. The germline V gene encodes CDR1 MNHEY and CDR2 SVGAGI. V dropped 4 bases and J dropped 3 bases, with 9 bases sitting between them. The CDR3 runs 13 residues. As DNA, the CDR3 is TGTGCCAGCAGTTCCCTTCGGGACACTGAAGCTTTCTTT. Encoded protein: CASSSLRDTEAFF.

The V gene is TRBV6-5, the J gene TRBJ2-1, with a weak D call TRBD1 (6 bases). Germline V lookup: CDR1 MNHEY, CDR2 SVGAGI. The V gene lost 6 bases and the J gene lost 0 bases, with 12 bases spanning the gap. The CDR3 runs to 15 residues. The CDR3 loop is CASRQGYRSYNEQFF. CDR3 bases: TGTGCCAGCAGACAGGGTTACCGCTCCTACAATGAGCAGTTCTTC.

This clone occurred many times. This sample also contains other DNA sequences that code for the same CDR3. The V and J genes are TRBV11-2 and TRBJ2-1, with 9 bases fitting TRBD2. CDR3 size: 14 residues. The J segment lost 10 bases and the V segment lost 3 bases, leaving 7 bases of the junction unmatched. Looked up from germline, CDR1 is SGHAT and CDR2 is FQNNGV. CDR3 sequence reads: CASSLLGAGGEQFF. The DNA for the CDR3 is TGTGCCAGCAGCTTGCTGGGGGCGGGGGGGGAGCAGTTCTTC.

This clone occurred once. This rearrangement joins TRBV14 to TRBJ1-2, with D hard to call. The V end lost 5 bases, the J end lost 7 bases, and 17 bases lay between the germline ends. Germline loops: CDR1 SGHDN, CDR2 FVKESK. This CDR3 contains 14 residues. CDR3 nucleotides: TGTGCCAGCAGCTTACGCACCGGGGAGTCTGGCTACACCTTC. This translates into CASSLRTGESGYTF.

This clone was counted once. The chain uses TRBV4-1 and TRBJ1-1; the match to TRBD1 covers 7 bases. This CDR3 spans 15 amino acids. Germline-derived CDR1 and CDR2 are MGHRA and YSYEKL. V lost 4 bases and J lost 3; bases outside the gene matches: 8. The CDR3 DNA is TGCGCCAGCAGCCGGACAGGACGGGCTGACACTGAAGCTTTCTTT. This translates into CASSRTGRADTEAFF.

In its sample, this clone was seen a few times. The chain carries TRBV6-6 and TRBJ1-1; D ambiguous. This CDR3 is 12 amino acids long. Germline V gives CDR1 MNHNY, CDR2 SVGAGI (reference sequence). V was clipped by 4 bases and J by 3 bases, with 6 bases between them. The CDR3: CASSFLYTEAFF. The DNA of the CDR3 is TGTGCCAGCAGTTTCCTGTACACTGAAGCTTTCTTT.

This clone was seen a handful of times. The chain couples TRBV7-3 to TRBJ2-2; 7 nucleotides align to TRBD2. Losses at the gene ends were 3 bases for V and 1 base for J; bases not matched to a gene: 5. This CDR3 has 16 amino acids. The germline V gene has CDR1 SGHTA and CDR2 FQGTGA. For the CDR3, the DNA is TGTGCCAGCAGCTTTGAGCCGGGAGGGAACACCGGGGAGCTGTTTTTT. This encodes CASSFEPGGNTGELFF.

The chain links TRBV2 to TRBJ2-7; no clear D. Deletions cut 4 bases from V and 7 bases from J, with 11 bases between. The germline V gene has CDR1 SNHLY and CDR2 FYNNEI. CDR3 size: 12 residues. CDR3 sequence reads: CASSGYTREQYF. Here the CDR3 DNA reads TGTGCCAGCAGTGGGTACACGAGGGAGCAGTACTTC.

The rearrangement links TRBV18 to TRBJ1-6, with TRBD1 as a possible D gene (6 bases). The CDR3 is made up of 17 amino acids. Trimming cost V 1 base and J 6 bases, with 16 bases left between them. Germline V gene sequence: CDR1 KGHSH, CDR2 LQKENI. The CDR3 nucleotides read TGTGCCAGCTCACCACTCTCCCAGACAGGAGGTAATTCACCCCTCCACTTT. Its translation is CASSPLSQTGGNSPLHF. The full variable domain, rest sourced from reference TRBV18 and TRBJ1-6, is NAGVMQNPRHLVRRRGQEARLRCSPMKGHSHVYWYRQLPEEGLKFMVYLQKENIIDESGMPKERFSAEFPKEGPSILRIQQVVRGDSAAYFCASSPLSQTGGNSPLHFGNGTRLTVT.

The genes are TRBV7-9 and TRBJ1-4; D remains ambiguous. The length of the CDR3 is 15 residues. Germline values: CDR1 SEHNR, CDR2 FQNEAQ (reference sequence). Trimming cost V 1 base and J 7 bases, with 13 bases left between them. CDR3 protein: CASSLGLGEGEKLFF. The CDR3 DNA sequence: TGTGCCAGCAGCTTAGGTCTGGGCGAGGGTGAAAAACTGTTTTTT. Filled out from reference TRBV7-9 and TRBJ1-4, the complete variable domain reads DTGVSQNPRHKITKRGQNVTFRCDPISEHNRLYWYRQTLGQGPEFLTYFQNEAQLEKSRLLSDRFSAERPKGSFSTLEIQRTEQGDSAMYLCASSLGLGEGEKLFFGSGTQLSVL.

This chain joins TRBV24-1 and TRBJ1-5; D gene uncertain. V was cut by 3 bases and J by 2 bases, with 10 bases left in between. The CDR3 loop spans 15 amino acids. Germline V gene data show CDR1 as KGHDR and CDR2 as SFDVKD. The CDR3, as DNA: TGTGCCACCAGTGATCCCACGAGGGGCAATCAGCCCCAGCATTTT. Amino acids: CATSDPTRGNQPQHF.

The chain is built from TRBV7-2 and TRBJ2-3, with D perhaps matching TRBD1 (5 bases). The germline CDR1 and CDR2 sequences are SGHTA and FQGNSA. Deletions cut 5 bases from V and 1 base from J, with 22 bases between. The CDR3 consists of 18 residues. CDR3 bases: TGTGCCAGCAGCAAAAACAGCCAGGGCCATCCTGGCACAGATACGCAGTATTTT. Its translation is CASSKNSQGHPGTDTQYF.

V usage is TRBV7-2 and J usage is TRBJ2-1; TRBD2 matches at 11 bases. This CDR3 spans 16 amino acids. The J segment lost 9 bases and the V segment lost 0 bases, leaving 7 bases of the junction unmatched. Looked up from germline, CDR1 is SGHTA and CDR2 is FQGNSA. CDR3 DNA: TGTGCCAGCAGCTTAGCTGTTAGCGGGAGGGGAGGTGAGCAGTTCTTC. Protein sequence: CASSLAVSGRGGEQFF.